This T cell receptor (beta chain) was identified in a study of T cells after yellow fever vaccination. Each CDR3 protein gets one entry after TCRdb re-called the 5' RACE reads with MiXCR. In the table there are some 99,000 distinct CDR3 sequences, about 5.8% of which are singletons. This clonotype showed up many times. In germline, CDR1 is SGHRS, CDR2 YFSETQ. This CDR3 is 14 amino acids long. V lost 4 bases, J lost 1 base, and 4 bases stayed unmatched. The receptor comes from a man aged 18 to 29 who received the YFV17D yellow fever vaccine. The material was CD8+ T cells sorted from PBMCs, obtained 10 days after the yellow fever booster vaccination. J is TRBJ2-5 and V is TRBV5-1, with TRBD1 matching over 7 bases. CDR3 in amino acids: CASSPRQGQETQYF. The CDR3 DNA reads TGCGCCAGCAGCCCGCGACAGGGCCAAGAGACCCAGTACTTC.